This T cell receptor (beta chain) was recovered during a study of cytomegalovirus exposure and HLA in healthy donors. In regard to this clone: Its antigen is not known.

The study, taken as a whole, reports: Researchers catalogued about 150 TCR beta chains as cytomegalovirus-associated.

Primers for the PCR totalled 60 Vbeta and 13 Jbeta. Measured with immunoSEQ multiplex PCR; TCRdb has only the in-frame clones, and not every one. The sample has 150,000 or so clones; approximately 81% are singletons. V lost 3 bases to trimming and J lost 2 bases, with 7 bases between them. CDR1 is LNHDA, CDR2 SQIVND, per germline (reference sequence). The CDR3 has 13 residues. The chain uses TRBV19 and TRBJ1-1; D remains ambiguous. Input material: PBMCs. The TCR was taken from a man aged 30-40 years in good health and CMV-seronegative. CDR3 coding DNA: TGTGCCAGTAGTATCGCGGCAAACACTGAAGCTTTCTTT. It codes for CASSIAANTEAFF.